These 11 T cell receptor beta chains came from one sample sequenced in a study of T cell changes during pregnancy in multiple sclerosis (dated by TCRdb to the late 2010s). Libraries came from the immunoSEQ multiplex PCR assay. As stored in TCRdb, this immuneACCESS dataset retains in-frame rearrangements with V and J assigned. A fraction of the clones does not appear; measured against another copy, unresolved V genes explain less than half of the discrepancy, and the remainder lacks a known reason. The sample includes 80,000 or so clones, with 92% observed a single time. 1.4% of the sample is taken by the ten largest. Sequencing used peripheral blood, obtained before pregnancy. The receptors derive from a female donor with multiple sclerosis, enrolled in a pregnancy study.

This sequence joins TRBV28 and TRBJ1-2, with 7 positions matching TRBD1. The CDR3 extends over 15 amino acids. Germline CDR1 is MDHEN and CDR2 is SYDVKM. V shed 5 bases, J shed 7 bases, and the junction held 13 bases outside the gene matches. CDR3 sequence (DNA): TGTGCCAGCAGTCCCTCGGGCAGGGGGATGGGTGGCTACACCTTC. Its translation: CASSPSGRGMGGYTF.

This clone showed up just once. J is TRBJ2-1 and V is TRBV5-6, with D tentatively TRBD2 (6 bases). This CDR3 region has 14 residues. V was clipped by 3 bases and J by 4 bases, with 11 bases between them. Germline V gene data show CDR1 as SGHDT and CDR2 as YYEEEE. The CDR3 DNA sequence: TGTGCCAGCAGCTCGACTAGTATGTACAATGAGCAGTTCTTC. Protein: CASSSTSMYNEQFF.

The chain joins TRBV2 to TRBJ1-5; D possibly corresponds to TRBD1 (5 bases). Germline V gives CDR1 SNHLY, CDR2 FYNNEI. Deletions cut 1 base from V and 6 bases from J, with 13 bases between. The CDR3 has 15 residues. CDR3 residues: CASSEDRGETQPQHF. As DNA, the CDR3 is TGTGCCAGCAGTGAAGACCGGGGGGAGACTCAGCCCCAGCATTTT.

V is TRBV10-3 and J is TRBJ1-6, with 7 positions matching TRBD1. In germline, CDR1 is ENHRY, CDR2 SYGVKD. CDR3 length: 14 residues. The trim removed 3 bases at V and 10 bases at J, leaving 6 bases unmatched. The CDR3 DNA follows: TGTGCCATCAGTGAAGGCACAGGGGTATCACCCCTCCACTTT. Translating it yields CAISEGTGVSPLHF.

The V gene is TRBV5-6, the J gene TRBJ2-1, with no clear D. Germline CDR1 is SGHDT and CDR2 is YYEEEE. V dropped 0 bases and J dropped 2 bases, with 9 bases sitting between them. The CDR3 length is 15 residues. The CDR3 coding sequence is TGTGCCAGCAGCTTGGGGTCTCTAACCTACAATGAGCAGTTCTTC. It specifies CASSLGSLTYNEQFF.

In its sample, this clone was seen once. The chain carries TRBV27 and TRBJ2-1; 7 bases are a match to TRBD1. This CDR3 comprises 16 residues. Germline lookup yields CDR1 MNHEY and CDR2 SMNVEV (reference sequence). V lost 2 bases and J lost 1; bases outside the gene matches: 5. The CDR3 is CASSLPGQDSYNEQFF. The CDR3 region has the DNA TGTGCCAGCAGTTTACCAGGACAGGATTCCTACAATGAGCAGTTCTTC.

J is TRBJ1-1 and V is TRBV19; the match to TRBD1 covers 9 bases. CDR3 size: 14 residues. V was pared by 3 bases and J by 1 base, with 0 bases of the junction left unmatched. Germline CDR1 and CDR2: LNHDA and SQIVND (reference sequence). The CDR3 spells CASSMGQGNTEAFF. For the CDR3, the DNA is TGTGCCAGTAGTATGGGACAGGGGAACACTGAAGCTTTCTTT.

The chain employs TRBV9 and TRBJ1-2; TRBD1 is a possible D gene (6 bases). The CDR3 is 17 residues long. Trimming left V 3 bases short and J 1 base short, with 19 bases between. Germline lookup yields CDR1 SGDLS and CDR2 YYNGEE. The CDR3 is CASSGYRGAALNYGYTF. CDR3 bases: TGTGCCAGCAGCGGATACCGGGGGGCAGCGCTTAACTATGGCTACACCTTC.

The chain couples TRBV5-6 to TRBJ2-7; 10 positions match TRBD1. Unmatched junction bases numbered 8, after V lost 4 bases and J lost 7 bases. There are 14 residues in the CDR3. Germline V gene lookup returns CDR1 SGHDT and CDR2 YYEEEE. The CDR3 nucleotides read TGTGCCAGCAGCATTGGACAGGGGGGGAGTGAGCAGTACTTC. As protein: CASSIGQGGSEQYF.

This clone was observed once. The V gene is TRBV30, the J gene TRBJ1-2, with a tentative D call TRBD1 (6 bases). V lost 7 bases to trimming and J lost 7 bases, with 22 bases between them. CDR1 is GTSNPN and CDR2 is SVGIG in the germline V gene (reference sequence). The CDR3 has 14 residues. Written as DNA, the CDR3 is TGTGCCTCCCGAAGACAGGAACTTATCAGTGGCTACACCTTC. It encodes CASRRQELISGYTF.

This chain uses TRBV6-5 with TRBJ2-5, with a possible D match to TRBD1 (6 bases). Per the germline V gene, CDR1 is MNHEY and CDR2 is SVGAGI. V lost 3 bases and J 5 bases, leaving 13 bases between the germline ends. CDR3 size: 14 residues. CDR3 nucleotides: TGTGCCAGCAGTTATAACAGGGCTGTGGAGACCCAGTACTTC. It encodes CASSYNRAVETQYF.